The 9 T cell receptor beta chains below come from one sample, sequenced in a study of blood T cells in healthy people across ages. A second roughly 6 to 11 cycle PCR used barcoded and J-beta primers. TCRdb re-derived calls from the 5' RACE reads in MiXCR, one entry per CDR3 protein. This table holds 450,000 to 700,000 distinct CDR3 sequences, approximately 30% found once. The sample was blood. The origin of the receptors is a woman aged 70-85 years in good health.

The chain employs TRBV29-1 and TRBJ2-5; 10 positions match TRBD2. The V segment lost 5 bases and the J segment 2 bases; nucleotides outside the gene matches: 2. The germline V gene has CDR1 SQVTM and CDR2 ANQGSEA. The length of the CDR3 is 13 residues. The chain's CDR3 is CSVQRGGQETQYF. The CDR3 coding sequence is TGCAGCGTTCAGCGGGGGGGACAAGAGACCCAGTACTTC.

The chain links TRBV6-6 to TRBJ1-5, with D maybe TRBD1 (5 bases). CDR3 length equals 14 residues. V lost 0 bases to trimming and J lost 4 bases, with 7 bases between them. Germline V lookup: CDR1 MNHNY, CDR2 SVGAGI (reference sequence). CDR3 in amino acids: CASSYSSGNQPQHF. The CDR3 DNA sequence: TGTGCCAGCAGTTACTCTTCAGGGAATCAGCCCCAGCATTTT.

This clonotype was found a few times. This chain joins TRBV7-9 and TRBJ2-7; D remains unclear. The CDR3 is 15 residues long. Germline CDR1 is SEHNR and CDR2 is FQNEAQ (reference sequence). V lost 5 bases, J lost 6 bases, and 20 bases lay in between. The DNA for the CDR3 is TGTGCCAGCAGCGGGCGGATTGGCGCTAACTCCGAGCAGTACTTC. Translating gives CASSGRIGANSEQYF.

The chain couples TRBV20-1 to TRBJ1-1; D is uncertain. V was trimmed by 7 bases and J by 5 bases, leaving 14 bases between them. This CDR3 spans 12 amino acids. Germline CDR1 and CDR2: DFQATT and SNEGSKA (reference sequence). The CDR3 DNA follows: TGCAGTGTCAGCATGAAGCAGACTGAAGCTTTCTTT. Amino acid sequence: CSVSMKQTEAFF.

The V call is TRBV10-3, the J call TRBJ2-5, with D perhaps matching TRBD2 (6 bases). CDR1 is ENHRY, CDR2 SYGVKD, per germline. The ends were cut back, 3 bases at V and 2 bases at J, with 16 bases in the middle. The CDR3 has 16 amino acids. The CDR3 nucleotides read TGTGCCATCAGTGACTCGCTCCGACTAGTTCAAGAGACCCAGTACTTC. It codes for CAISDSLRLVQETQYF.

The table lists this clonotype with a few counts. The chain employs TRBV6-2 or TRBV6-3 and TRBJ2-7; TRBD2 matches 7 bases. This CDR3 is 13 amino acids long. The germline V gene encodes CDR1 MNHEY and CDR2 SVGEGT. Losses at the gene ends were 6 bases for V and 0 bases for J; bases not matched to a gene: 2. CDR3 nucleotides: TGTGCCAGCAGCGCTAGCGGCTCCTACGAGCAGTACTTC. Its protein product is CASSASGSYEQYF.

CDR3 nucleotides: TGTGCCAGCAGCGCCCCCACAGGGCAGGCGGAAAAACTGTTTTTT. It translates to CASSAPTGQAEKLFF. V and J are TRBV9 and TRBJ1-4; a possible D gene is TRBD1 (6 bases). This CDR3 is 15 amino acids long. V shed 3 bases and J shed 8 bases, with 17 bases lying between them. CDR1 SGDLS and CDR2 YYNGEE come from the germline V gene.

This clonotype came up a few times. The chain is built from TRBV20-1 and TRBJ2-5; D assignment may be TRBD1 or TRBD2 (5 bases each). The V end was cut by 2 bases, the J end by 2 bases, with 12 bases between. This CDR3 is 14 amino acids long. The germline V gene has CDR1 DFQATT and CDR2 SNEGSKA (reference sequence). The CDR3 nucleotides read TGCAGTGCTAGAATCCCCGGGGCACAAGAGACCCAGTACTTC. Protein: CSARIPGAQETQYF.

In this sample, this clonotype turned up a few times. The chain employs TRBV7-3 and TRBJ1-1, with D tentatively TRBD1 (5 bases). The CDR3 is 15 amino acids. Germline V lookup: CDR1 SGHTA, CDR2 FQGTGA. The ends were cut back, 4 bases at V and 2 bases at J, with 14 bases in the middle. As DNA, the CDR3 is TGTGCCAGCAGCTCCTACGGGACGAGTAACACTGAAGCTTTCTTT. It yields the protein CASSSYGTSNTEAFF.